This TCR beta chain was sequenced during a study of shared clonotypes between healthy human individuals. At the level of the study: In total, the donors were a couple of women and a few men aged 18 to 49.

Study-wide results and limits: Non-shared clonotypes had lower generation probabilities than clonotypes shared by all four sorted-subset donors. Since donors were few, the genetic and exposure-history diversity represented was limited.

Sequencing used immunoSEQ multiplex PCR; TCRdb keeps in-frame clones, though not all of them. The sample includes 2 million to 3 million clones, over 85% seen only once; the top ten take about 0.34%. V dropped 4 bases and J dropped 0 bases, with 4 bases sitting between them. CDR1 is SGHDN, CDR2 FVKESK, per germline. CDR3 length equals 13 residues. Turning to this clone: Antigen: not known.

This clonotype was sampled from a man younger than 35 in good health. Some clones in this sample may be carry-over from other donors' samples. The sample comprised naive CD4+ T cells from PBMCs. Subset reported: CD45RA+ positively selected. The chain combines TRBV14 with TRBJ1-5; D is unclear. CDR3 in amino acids: CASSPYSNQPQHF. CDR3 bases: TGTGCCAGCAGCCCGTATAGCAATCAGCCCCAGCATTTT.